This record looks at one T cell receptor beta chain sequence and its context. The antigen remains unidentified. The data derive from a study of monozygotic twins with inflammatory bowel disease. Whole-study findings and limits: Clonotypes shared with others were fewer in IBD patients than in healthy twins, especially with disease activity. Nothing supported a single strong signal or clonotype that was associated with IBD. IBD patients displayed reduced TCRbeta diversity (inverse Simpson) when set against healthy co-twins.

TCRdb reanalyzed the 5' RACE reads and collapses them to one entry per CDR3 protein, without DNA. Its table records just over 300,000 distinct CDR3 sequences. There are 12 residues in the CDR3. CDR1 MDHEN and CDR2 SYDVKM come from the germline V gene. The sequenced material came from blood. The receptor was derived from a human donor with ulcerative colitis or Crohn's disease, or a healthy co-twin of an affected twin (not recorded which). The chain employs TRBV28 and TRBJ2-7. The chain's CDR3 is CASSLVSREQYF.